This is a list of T cell receptor beta chains from one sample in a study of T cells after yellow fever vaccination. TCRdb reprocessed the 5' RACE reads via MiXCR and lists one record per CDR3 protein. Seen here are tens of thousands of distinct CDR3 sequences, roughly 4.5% observed once, and the top ten hold 35% to 40%. Sequencing used PBMCs, either bulk or a sorted T-cell subset (CD4+, CD8+, memory, or dextramer-sorted; not recorded which), obtained on the day of the yellow fever booster vaccination. The receptor source for this set is a man aged 18 to 35 who received the YFV17D yellow fever vaccine. Both conserved end residues are part of each CDR3. D genes are given only for firm matches. Clone sizes are given selectively: once, few, many, or a class where the clone is expanded.

>-|many|TRBJ2-5|TRBV7-2
CASSPRRQETQYF
TGTGCCAGCAGCCCTAGACGACAAGAGACCCAGTACTTC
>-|-|TRBJ2-3|TRBV20-1
CSARSGTGTDTQYF
TGCAGTGCTAGGAGCGGCACTGGCACAGATACGCAGTATTTT
>TRBD1|many|TRBJ1-1|TRBV11-2
CASSTDRAYEAFF
TGTGCCAGCAGTACGGACAGGGCATACGAAGCTTTCTTT
>TRBD1|-|TRBJ1-3|TRBV4-1
CASSQRPALTGGMWNTIYF
TGCGCCAGCAGCCAACGCCCAGCACTGACAGGGGGAATGTGGAACACCATATATTTT
>-|many|TRBJ2-1|TRBV20-1
CSARDAGGQASYNEQFF
TGCAGTGCTAGAGATGCGGGCGGGCAGGCCTCCTACAATGAGCAGTTCTTC
>-|many|TRBJ1-6|TRBV30
CAWSVKDLKGPYNSPLHF
TGTGCCTGGAGTGTAAAAGACCTGAAAGGGCCCTATAATTCACCCCTCCACTTT
>-|many|TRBJ2-5|TRBV25-1
CASSEGGAPETQYF
TGTGCCAGCAGTGAGGGGGGGGCCCCAGAGACCCAGTACTTC
>TRBD1|few|TRBJ1-2|TRBV11-2
CASSLLYRTGGRDYGYTF
TGTGCCAGCAGCTTACTTTACAGGACAGGGGGTAGGGACTATGGCTACACCTTC
>-|many|TRBJ1-2|TRBV2
CASGRNYGYTF
TGTGCCAGCGGCCGTAACTATGGCTACACCTTC
>-|many|TRBJ2-3|TRBV7-2
CASSPGFSTDTQYF
TGTGCCAGCAGTCCAGGGTTTAGCACAGATACGCAGTATTTT
>-|many|TRBJ1-5|TRBV7-2
CASSLQGILPQHF
TGTGCCAGCAGCTTACAGGGAATTCTGCCCCAGCATTTT
>TRBD1|many|TRBJ1-1|TRBV5-5
CASSWDTGGVGRNTEAFF
TGTGCCAGCAGCTGGGACACAGGGGGCGTCGGGAGGAACACTGAAGCTTTCTTT
>-|-|TRBJ1-2|TRBV3-1
CASSQQGSYGYTF
TGTGCCAGCAGTCAGCAGGGAAGCTATGGCTACACCTTC
>TRBD1|many|TRBJ1-1|TRBV20-1
CSARYRGNTEAFF
TGCAGTGCTAGGTACAGGGGGAACACTGAAGCTTTCTTT
>TRBD2|many|TRBJ2-3|TRBV7-8
CASSATSGGARNTDTQYF
TGTGCCAGCAGCGCCACTAGCGGGGGGGCCCGTAACACAGATACGCAGTATTTT
>TRBD2|-|TRBJ2-1|TRBV6-6
CASSYSSGGYNEQFF
TGTGCCAGCAGTTACTCTAGCGGGGGATACAATGAGCAGTTCTTC
>-|many|TRBJ1-2|TRBV7-9
CASSDKSQEGDGYTF
TGTGCCAGCAGCGACAAGTCGCAGGAAGGGGATGGCTACACCTTC
>-|many|TRBJ2-2|TRBV7-7
CASSLAQFTGELFF
TGTGCCAGCAGCTTAGCACAGTTCACCGGGGAGCTGTTTTTT
>TRBD1|-|TRBJ1-5|TRBV7-2
CASSDRDQPQHF
TGTGCCAGCAGCGACAGGGATCAGCCCCAGCATTTT
>-|-|TRBJ1-5|TRBV10-2
CASSEGRGQPQHF
TGCGCCAGCAGTGAAGGGAGGGGTCAGCCCCAGCATTTT
>-|many|TRBJ1-5|TRBV6-7
CASSEGHHSNQPQHF
TGTGCCAGCAGTGAGGGACACCATAGCAATCAGCCCCAGCATTTT
>-|many|TRBJ2-1|TRBV5-1
CASSLQGGLDEQFF
TGCGCCAGCAGCTTGCAGGGTGGGTTAGATGAGCAGTTCTTC
>-|many|TRBJ1-6|TRBV20-1
CSARGHRENSPLHF
TGCAGTGCTAGAGGCCACAGGGAGAATTCACCCCTCCACTTT